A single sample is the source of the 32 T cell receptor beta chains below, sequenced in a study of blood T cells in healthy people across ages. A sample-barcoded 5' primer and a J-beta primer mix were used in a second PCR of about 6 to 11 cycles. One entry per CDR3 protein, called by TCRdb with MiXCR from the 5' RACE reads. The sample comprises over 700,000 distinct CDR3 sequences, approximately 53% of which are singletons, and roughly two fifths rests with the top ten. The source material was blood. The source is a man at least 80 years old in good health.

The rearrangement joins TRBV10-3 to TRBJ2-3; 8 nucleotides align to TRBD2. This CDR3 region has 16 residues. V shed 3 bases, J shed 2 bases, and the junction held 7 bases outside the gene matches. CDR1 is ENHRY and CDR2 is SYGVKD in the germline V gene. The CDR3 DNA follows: TGTGCCATCAGTGACCCCCAGCGGGAGAACACAGATACGCAGTATTTT. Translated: CAISDPQRENTDTQYF.

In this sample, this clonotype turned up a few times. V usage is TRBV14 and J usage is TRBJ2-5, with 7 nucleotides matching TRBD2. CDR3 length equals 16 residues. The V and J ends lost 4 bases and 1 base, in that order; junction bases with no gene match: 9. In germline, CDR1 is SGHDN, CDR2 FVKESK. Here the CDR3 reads CASSLLSGRGQETQYF. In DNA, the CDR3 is TGTGCCAGCAGCCTACTTAGCGGGCGCGGCCAAGAGACCCAGTACTTC. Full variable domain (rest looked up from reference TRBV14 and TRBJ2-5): EAGVTQFPSHSVIEKGQTVTLRCDPISGHDNLYWYRRVMGKEIKFLLHFVKESKQDESGMPNNRFLAERTGGTYSTLKVQPAELEDSGVYFCASSLLSGRGQETQYFGPGTRLLVL.

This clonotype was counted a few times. CDR3 sequence (DNA): TGTGCCACCAGCAGTACCGGGACTCACCCCGAGAGCACAGATACGCAGTATTTT. This translates into CATSSTGTHPESTDTQYF. The chain recombines TRBV15 with TRBJ2-3, with D possibly TRBD2 on 6 matching bases. V was shortened by 3 bases and J by 0 bases, with 19 bases between the two germline ends. The CDR3 has 18 amino acids. Germline V gives CDR1 LNHNV, CDR2 YYDKDF (reference sequence).

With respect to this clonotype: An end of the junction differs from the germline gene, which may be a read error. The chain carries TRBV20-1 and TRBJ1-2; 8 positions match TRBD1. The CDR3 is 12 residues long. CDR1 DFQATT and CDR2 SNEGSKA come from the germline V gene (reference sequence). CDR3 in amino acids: CGATQGAYGYTF. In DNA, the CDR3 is TGCGGTGCTACCCAGGGGGCCTATGGCTACACCTTC.

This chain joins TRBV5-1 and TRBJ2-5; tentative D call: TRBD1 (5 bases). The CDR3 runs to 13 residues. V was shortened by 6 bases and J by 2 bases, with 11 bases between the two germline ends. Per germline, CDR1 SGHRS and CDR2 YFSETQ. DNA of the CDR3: TGCGCCAGCACGGACAAAGATCAAGAGACCCAGTACTTC. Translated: CASTDKDQETQYF. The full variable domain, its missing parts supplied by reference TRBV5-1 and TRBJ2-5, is KAGVTQTPRYLIKTRGQQVTLSCSPISGHRSVSWYQQTPGQGLQFLFEYFSETQRNKGNFPGRFSGRQFSNSRSEMNVSTLELGDSALYLCASTDKDQETQYFGPGTRLLVL.

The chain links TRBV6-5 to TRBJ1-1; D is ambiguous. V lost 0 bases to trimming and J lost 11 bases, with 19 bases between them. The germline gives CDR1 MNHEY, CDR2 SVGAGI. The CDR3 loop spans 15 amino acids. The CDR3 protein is CASSYSNSGFTVAFF. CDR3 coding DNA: TGTGCCAGCAGTTACTCGAATTCTGGCTTTACTGTTGCTTTCTTT.

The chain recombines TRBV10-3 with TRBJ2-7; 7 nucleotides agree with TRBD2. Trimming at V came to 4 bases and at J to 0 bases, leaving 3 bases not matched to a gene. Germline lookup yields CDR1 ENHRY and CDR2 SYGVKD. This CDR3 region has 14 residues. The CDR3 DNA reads TGTGCCATCAGTGGGGGGGGGACCTCCTACGAGCAGTACTTC. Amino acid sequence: CAISGGGTSYEQYF.

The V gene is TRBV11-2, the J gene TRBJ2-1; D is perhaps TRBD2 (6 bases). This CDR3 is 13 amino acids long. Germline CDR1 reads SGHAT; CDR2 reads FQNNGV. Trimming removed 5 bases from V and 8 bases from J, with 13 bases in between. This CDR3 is CASSETRGYEQFF. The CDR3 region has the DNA TGTGCCAGCAGCGAGACTAGAGGCTATGAGCAGTTCTTC. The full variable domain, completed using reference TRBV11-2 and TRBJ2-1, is EAGVAQSPRYKIIEKRQSVAFWCNPISGHATLYWYQQILGQGPKLLIQFQNNGVVDDSQLPKDRFSAERLKGVDSTLKIQPAKLEDSAVYLCASSETRGYEQFFGPGTRLTVL.

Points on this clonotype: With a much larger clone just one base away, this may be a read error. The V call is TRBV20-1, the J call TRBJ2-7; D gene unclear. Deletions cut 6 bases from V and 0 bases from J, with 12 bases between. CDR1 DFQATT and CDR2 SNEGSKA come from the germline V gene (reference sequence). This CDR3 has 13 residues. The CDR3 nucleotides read TGCAGTGCCCCCGGTGACAACTCCTACGAGCAGTACTTC. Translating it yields CSAPGDNSYEQYF.

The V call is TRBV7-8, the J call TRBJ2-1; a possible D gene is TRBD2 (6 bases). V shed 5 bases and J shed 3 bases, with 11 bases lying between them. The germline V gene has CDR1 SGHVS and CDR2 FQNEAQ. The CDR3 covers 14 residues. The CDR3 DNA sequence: TGTGCCAGCAGCCAGGAGGGCCGCTACAATGAGCAGTTCTTC. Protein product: CASSQEGRYNEQFF.

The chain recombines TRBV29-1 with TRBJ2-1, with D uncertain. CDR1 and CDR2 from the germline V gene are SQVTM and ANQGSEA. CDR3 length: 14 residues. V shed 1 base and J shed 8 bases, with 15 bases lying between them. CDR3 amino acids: CSVEVRSRQYEQFF. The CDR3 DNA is TGCAGCGTTGAAGTCCGATCAAGGCAGTATGAGCAGTTCTTC.

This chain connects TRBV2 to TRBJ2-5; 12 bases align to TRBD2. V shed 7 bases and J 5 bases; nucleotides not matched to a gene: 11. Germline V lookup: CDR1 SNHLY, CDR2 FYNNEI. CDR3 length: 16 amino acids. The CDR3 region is CASTRLAGEEGETQYF. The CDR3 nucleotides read TGTGCCAGCACCCGACTAGCGGGAGAGGAAGGGGAGACCCAGTACTTC.

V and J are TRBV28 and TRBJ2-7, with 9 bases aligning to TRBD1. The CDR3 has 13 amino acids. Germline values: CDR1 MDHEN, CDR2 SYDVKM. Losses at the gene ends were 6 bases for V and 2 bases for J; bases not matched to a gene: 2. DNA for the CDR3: TGTGCCAGCAGGGGACAGGGCCCCTACGAGCAGTACTTC. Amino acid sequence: CASRGQGPYEQYF.

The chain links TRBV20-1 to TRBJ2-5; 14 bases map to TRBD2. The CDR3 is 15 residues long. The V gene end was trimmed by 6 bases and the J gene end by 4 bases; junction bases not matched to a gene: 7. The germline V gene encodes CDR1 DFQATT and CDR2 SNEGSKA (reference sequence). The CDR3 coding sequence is TGCAGTGCCCCCCGACTAGCGGGAGGGGTAGAGACCCAGTACTTC. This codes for CSAPRLAGGVETQYF.

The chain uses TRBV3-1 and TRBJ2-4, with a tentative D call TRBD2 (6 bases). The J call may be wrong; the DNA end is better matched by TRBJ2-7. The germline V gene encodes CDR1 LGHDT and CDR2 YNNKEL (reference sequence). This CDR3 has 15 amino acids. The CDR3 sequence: CASTPGVGGGYEQYF. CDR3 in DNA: TGTGCCAGCACCCCCGGGGTGGGGGGAGGCTACGAGCAGTACTTC.

CDR3 loop: CASSPGRYNSPLHF. The CDR3 DNA follows: TGCGCCAGCAGCCCGGGACGGTATAATTCACCCCTCCACTTT. The V and J genes are TRBV5-1 and TRBJ1-6; D is perhaps TRBD1 (5 bases). The germline V gene encodes CDR1 SGHRS and CDR2 YFSETQ. Trimming shortened V by 4 bases and J by 4 bases, and 9 bases separated the two germline ends. This CDR3 comprises 14 residues.

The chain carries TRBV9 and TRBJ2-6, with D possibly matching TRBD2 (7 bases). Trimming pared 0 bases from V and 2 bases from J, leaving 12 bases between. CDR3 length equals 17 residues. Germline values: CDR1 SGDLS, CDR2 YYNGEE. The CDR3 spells CASSVEAGAAGANVLTF. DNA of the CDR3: TGTGCCAGCAGCGTAGAGGCGGGGGCGGCTGGGGCCAACGTCCTGACTTTC.

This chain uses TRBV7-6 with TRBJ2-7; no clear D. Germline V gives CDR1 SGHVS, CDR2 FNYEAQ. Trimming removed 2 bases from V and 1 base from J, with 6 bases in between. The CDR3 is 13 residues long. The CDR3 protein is CASSLSNSYEQYF. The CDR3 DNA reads TGTGCCAGCAGCTTATCCAATTCCTACGAGCAGTACTTC. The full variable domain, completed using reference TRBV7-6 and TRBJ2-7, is GAGVSQSPRYKVTKRGQDVALRCDPISGHVSLYWYRQALGQGPEFLTYFNYEAQQDKSGLPNDRFSAERPEGSISTLTIQRTEQRDSAMYRCASSLSNSYEQYFGPGTRLTVT.

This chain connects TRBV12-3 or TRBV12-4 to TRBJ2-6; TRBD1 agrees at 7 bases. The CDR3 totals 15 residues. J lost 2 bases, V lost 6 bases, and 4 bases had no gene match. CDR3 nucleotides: TGTGCCAGCAGACGAACAGGGGCTGGGGCCAACGTCCTGACTTTC. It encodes CASRRTGAGANVLTF.

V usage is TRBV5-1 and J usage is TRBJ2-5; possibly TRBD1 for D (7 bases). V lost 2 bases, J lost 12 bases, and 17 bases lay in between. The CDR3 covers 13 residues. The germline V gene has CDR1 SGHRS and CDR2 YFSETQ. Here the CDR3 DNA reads TGCGCCAGCAGCTTAACAGGGGAGGTCTTGGAGTACTTC. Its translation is CASSLTGEVLEYF.

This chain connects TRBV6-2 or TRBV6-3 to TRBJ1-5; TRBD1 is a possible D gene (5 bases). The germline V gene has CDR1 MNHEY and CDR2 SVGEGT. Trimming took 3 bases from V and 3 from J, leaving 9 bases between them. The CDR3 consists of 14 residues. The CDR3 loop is CASSYQGINQPQHF. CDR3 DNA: TGTGCCAGCAGTTATCAGGGAATCAATCAGCCCCAGCATTTT.

Here the CDR3 DNA reads TGCGCCAGCAGCATTGACCTAGCGGGACAAGAGACCCAGTACTTC. This encodes CASSIDLAGQETQYF. This chain uses TRBV5-1 with TRBJ2-5; TRBD2 aligns across 9 bases. The CDR3 covers 15 residues. The ends lost 4 bases at V and 2 bases at J; junction bases unmatched: 6. Germline assignment: CDR1 SGHRS and CDR2 YFSETQ.

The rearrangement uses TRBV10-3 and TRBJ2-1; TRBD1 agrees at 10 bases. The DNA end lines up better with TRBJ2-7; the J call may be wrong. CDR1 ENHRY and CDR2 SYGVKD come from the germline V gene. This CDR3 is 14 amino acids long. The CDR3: CAIRPGTGELEQYF. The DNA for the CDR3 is TGTGCCATCAGGCCCGGGACAGGGGAGCTCGAGCAGTACTTC.

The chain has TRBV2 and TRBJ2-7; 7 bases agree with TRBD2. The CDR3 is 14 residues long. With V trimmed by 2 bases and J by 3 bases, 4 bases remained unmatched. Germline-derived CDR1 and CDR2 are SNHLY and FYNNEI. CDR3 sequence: CASSERRGSYEQYF. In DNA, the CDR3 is TGTGCCAGCAGTGAAAGGCGCGGGAGCTACGAGCAGTACTTC.

The CDR3 protein is CASSRVGEQYF. The DNA of the CDR3 is TGCGCCAGCAGCAGAGTTGGGGAGCAGTACTTC. The chain uses TRBV5-1 and TRBJ2-5; the D gene is possibly TRBD2 (5 bases). Trimming took 4 bases from V and 11 from J, leaving 12 bases between them. The CDR3 runs 11 residues. Germline V gene data show CDR1 as SGHRS and CDR2 as YFSETQ. The variable domain in full, completed from reference TRBV5-1 and TRBJ2-5, reads KAGVTQTPRYLIKTRGQQVTLSCSPISGHRSVSWYQQTPGQGLQFLFEYFSETQRNKGNFPGRFSGRQFSNSRSEMNVSTLELGDSALYLCASSRVGEQYFGPGTRLLVL.

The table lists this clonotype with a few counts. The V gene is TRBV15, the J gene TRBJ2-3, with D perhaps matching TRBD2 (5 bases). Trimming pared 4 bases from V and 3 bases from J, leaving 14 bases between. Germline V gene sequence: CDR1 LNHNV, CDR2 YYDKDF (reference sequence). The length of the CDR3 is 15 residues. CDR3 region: CATSTKRLGTDTQYF. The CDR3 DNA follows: TGTGCCACCAGCACGAAGCGGTTGGGGACAGATACGCAGTATTTT. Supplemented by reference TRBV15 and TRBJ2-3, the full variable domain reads DAMVIQNPRYQVTQFGKPVTLSCSQTLNHNVMYWYQQKSSQAPKLLFHYYDKDFNNEADTPDNFQSRRPNTSFCFLDIRSPGLGDTAMYLCATSTKRLGTDTQYFGPGTRLTVL.

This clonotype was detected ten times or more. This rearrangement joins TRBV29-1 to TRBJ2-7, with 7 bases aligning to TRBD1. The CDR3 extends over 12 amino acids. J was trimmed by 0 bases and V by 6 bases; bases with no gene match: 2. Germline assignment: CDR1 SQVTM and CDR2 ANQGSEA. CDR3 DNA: TGCAGCGTACGGGACAGCTCCTACGAGCAGTACTTC. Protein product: CSVRDSSYEQYF.

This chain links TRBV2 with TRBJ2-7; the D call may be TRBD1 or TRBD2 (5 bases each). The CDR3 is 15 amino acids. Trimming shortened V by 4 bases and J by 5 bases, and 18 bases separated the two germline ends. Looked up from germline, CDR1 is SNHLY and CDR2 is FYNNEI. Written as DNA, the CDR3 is TGTGCCAGCAGTGTGGGGCTCACCCAGGGAGACGAGCAGTACTTC. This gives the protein CASSVGLTQGDEQYF.

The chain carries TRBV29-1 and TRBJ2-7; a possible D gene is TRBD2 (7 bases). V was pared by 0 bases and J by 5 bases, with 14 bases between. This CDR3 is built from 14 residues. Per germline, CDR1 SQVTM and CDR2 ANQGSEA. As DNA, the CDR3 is TGCAGCGTTGAAGAGGGAGGGGGTACCAACGAGCAGTACTTC. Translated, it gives CSVEEGGGTNEQYF.

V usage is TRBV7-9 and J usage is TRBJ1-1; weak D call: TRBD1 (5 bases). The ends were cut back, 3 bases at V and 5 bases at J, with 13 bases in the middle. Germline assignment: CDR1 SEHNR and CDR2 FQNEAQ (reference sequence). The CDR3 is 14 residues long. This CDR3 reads CASSFWQGGTEAFF. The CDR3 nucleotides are TGTGCCAGCAGCTTTTGGCAGGGCGGGACTGAAGCTTTCTTT.

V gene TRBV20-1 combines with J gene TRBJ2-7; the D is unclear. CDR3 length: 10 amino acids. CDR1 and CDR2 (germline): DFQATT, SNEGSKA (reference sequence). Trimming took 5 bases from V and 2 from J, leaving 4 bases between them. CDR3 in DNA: TGCAGTGCTGACACCTACGAGCAGTACTTC. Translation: CSADTYEQYF.

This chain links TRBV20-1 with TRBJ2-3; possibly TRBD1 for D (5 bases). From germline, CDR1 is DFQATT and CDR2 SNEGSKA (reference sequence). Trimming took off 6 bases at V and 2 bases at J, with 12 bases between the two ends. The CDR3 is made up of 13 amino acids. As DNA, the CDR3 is TGCAGTGCGGAGACAGCCGCCACAGATACGCAGTATTTT. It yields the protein CSAETAATDTQYF.